This TCR beta chain was sequenced during a study of cytomegalovirus exposure and HLA in healthy donors. About the study: The 120 or so validation repertoires used a platform that matched the one used for the approximately 670 first-cohort repertoires, as a later analysis reported.

The junction had 5 bases not matched to a gene; V was cut back by 5 bases and J by 4 bases. From germline, CDR1 is MDHEN and CDR2 SYDVKM. The CDR3 spans 14 residues. The data were produced by immunoSEQ multiplex PCR, yet TCRdb's version contains in-frame clones alone and is incomplete. The sample records roughly 62,000 clones, more than 85% being singletons. The count of this clone is one. The sequence came from a woman aged 25 to 39 in good health and CMV-seronegative. Sequenced sample: PBMCs. This chain links TRBV28 with TRBJ1-1; 9 bases line up with TRBD1. The DNA for the CDR3 is TGTGCCAGCAGTACGGGACAGGGCGGCACTGAAGCTTTCTTT. Its protein product is CASSTGQGGTEAFF. The full variable domain, with the rest looked up from reference TRBV28 and TRBJ1-1, is DVKVTQSSRYLVKRTGEKVFLECVQDMDHENMFWYRQDPGLGLRLIYFSYDVKMKEKGDIPEGYSVSREKKERFSLILESASTNQTSMYLCASSTGQGGTEAFFGQGTRLTVV.